The 28 T cell receptor beta chains below all came from one sample that was sequenced in a study of T-cell memory formation after mild COVID-19. TCRdb re-analysed the 5' RACE reads in MiXCR, keeping a single row per CDR3 protein. The data show about 130,000 distinct CDR3 sequences, more than 15% seen once. The sequenced material came from PBMCs or a T cell subset sorted from them (not recorded which). These receptors all stem from a man aged 18 to 35 who had mild COVID-19 (a few samples of this study predate the infection). Cell type and time point are not known.

The table lists this clonotype with a few counts. The chain carries TRBV5-1 and TRBJ2-2; D unclear. Germline assignment: CDR1 SGHRS and CDR2 YFSETQ. Trimming left V 5 bases short and J 6 bases short, with 14 bases between. This CDR3 comprises 14 residues. DNA of the CDR3: TGCGCCAGCAGTCCCCAAACAAGGCCCGGGGAGCTGTTTTTT. Encoded protein: CASSPQTRPGELFF.

The rearrangement uses TRBV4-3 and TRBJ1-1; D is ambiguous. The V end lost 0 bases, the J end lost 5 bases, and 10 bases lay between the germline ends. The CDR3 sequence is 14 residues long. Germline V CDR1 and CDR2: LGHNA, YSLEER. Written as DNA, the CDR3 is TGCGCCAGCAGCCAAGATGGGAGGCATACTGAAGCTTTCTTT. Its protein product is CASSQDGRHTEAFF.

This clonotype came up a few times. The chain joins TRBV4-2 to TRBJ2-1; 8 positions agree with TRBD1. This CDR3 is built from 16 residues. The V gene's germline CDR1 is LGHNA and CDR2 YNFKEQ. J was trimmed by 0 bases and V by 3 bases; bases with no gene match: 4. This CDR3 reads CASSHGTGFSYNEQFF. CDR3 DNA: TGTGCCAGCAGCCACGGGACAGGCTTCTCCTACAATGAGCAGTTCTTC.

This clonotype was detected ten times or more. V usage is TRBV7-8 and J usage is TRBJ2-1, with D unclear. The CDR3 totals 13 residues. V was cut by 5 bases and J by 7 bases, with 12 bases left in between. Germline values: CDR1 SGHVS, CDR2 FQNEAQ. CDR3: CASSHARVNEQFF. Here the CDR3 DNA reads TGTGCCAGCAGCCACGCCCGAGTTAATGAGCAGTTCTTC.

This clonotype was seen a handful of times. The CDR3 bases are TGTGCCAGCAGTTATGGGCTGGGGGCGGTGAACGAGCAGTACGTC. Translating gives CASSYGLGAVNEQYV. The genes are TRBV6-2 or TRBV6-3 and TRBJ2-7, with D possibly being TRBD1 (6 bases). Trimming removed 3 bases from V and 5 bases from J, with 17 bases in between. This CDR3 comprises 15 residues. The germline gives CDR1 MNHEY, CDR2 SVGEGT.

This clonotype was detected only a few times. This chain joins TRBV12-3 or TRBV12-4 and TRBJ2-2; D not resolved. The CDR3 spans 15 residues. The V gene lost 3 bases and the J gene lost 0 bases, with 8 bases spanning the gap. CDR3 sequence: CASSFWVPNTGELFF. CDR3 DNA: TGTGCCAGCAGTTTCTGGGTCCCGAACACCGGGGAGCTGTTTTTT.

The chain joins TRBV28 to TRBJ2-1; D is possibly TRBD1 (6 bases). The CDR3 is made up of 17 amino acids. In germline, CDR1 is MDHEN, CDR2 SYDVKM. V was cut by 4 bases and J by 6 bases, with 22 bases left in between. The CDR3 coding sequence is TGTGCCAGCAGTTCTCGTCCCTATGGGGGCGAATTCAATGAGCAGTTCTTC. Translated, it gives CASSSRPYGGEFNEQFF.

This clonotype has more than one count but fewer than ten. This chain links TRBV20-1 with TRBJ1-5; 10 nucleotides align to TRBD1. The CDR3 covers 18 residues. V shed 0 bases, J shed 0 bases, and the junction held 8 bases outside the gene matches. Germline loops: CDR1 DFQATT, CDR2 SNEGSKA (reference sequence). CDR3: CSARDRRDRGYSNQPQHF. The CDR3 DNA sequence: TGCAGTGCTAGAGACCGGAGGGACAGGGGATATAGCAATCAGCCCCAGCATTTT.

The rearrangement uses TRBV7-3 and TRBJ2-2; 7 nucleotides line up with TRBD2. Germline CDR1 SGHTA, CDR2 FQGTGA. The V and J ends lost 5 bases and 3 bases, in that order; junction bases with no gene match: 3. The CDR3 runs 14 residues. The CDR3, as DNA: TGTGCCAGCAGCCCCAGCGGGGACACCGGGGAGCTGTTTTTT. Translating it yields CASSPSGDTGELFF.

This chain connects TRBV7-2 to TRBJ2-3, with TRBD2 identical over 7 bases. The CDR3 loop spans 18 amino acids. From germline, CDR1 is SGHTA and CDR2 FQGNSA. J gave up 0 bases and V 2 bases, and 11 bases lay outside the gene matches. CDR3 sequence: CASSLNGPSGSSTDTQYF. In DNA, the CDR3 is TGTGCCAGCAGCTTAAATGGGCCTAGCGGATCTAGCACAGATACGCAGTATTTT.

This clonotype was found a few times. This chain joins TRBV7-9 and TRBJ2-3, with TRBD1 matching over 8 bases. From germline, CDR1 is SEHNR and CDR2 FQNEAQ (reference sequence). The ends lost 5 bases at V and 3 bases at J; junction bases unmatched: 7. The CDR3 is 15 residues long. CDR3 loop: CASSPQGAVTDTQYF. The CDR3 DNA reads as TGTGCCAGCAGCCCCCAGGGGGCCGTAACAGATACGCAGTATTTT. Full variable domain (remainder filled in from reference TRBV7-9 and TRBJ2-3): DTGVSQNPRHKITKRGQNVTFRCDPISEHNRLYWYRQTLGQGPEFLTYFQNEAQLEKSRLLSDRFSAERPKGSFSTLEIQRTEQGDSAMYLCASSPQGAVTDTQYFGPGTRLTVL.

In regard to this clonotype: Sequence at one end of the junction differs from germline and may be a read error. The gene calls are TRBV11-2 and TRBJ2-1; 7 bases are shared with TRBD1. The CDR3 is 12 residues long. Looked up from germline, CDR1 is SGHAT and CDR2 is FQNNGV. CDR3 in DNA: TGTGCCAGCAGAATGACAGGGACCCTCGGGGTCTTC. Amino acid sequence: CASRMTGTLGVF. The entire variable domain, with the rest obtained from reference TRBV11-2 and TRBJ2-1, is as follows: EAGVAQSPRYKIIEKRQSVAFWCNPISGHATLYWYQQILGQGPKLLIQFQNNGVVDDSQLPKDRFSAERLKGVDSTLKIQPAKLEDSAVYLCASRMTGTLGVFGPGTRLTVL.

There are a few counts of this clonotype. The V and J genes are TRBV5-1 and TRBJ1-1; no firm D call. Germline CDR1 SGHRS, CDR2 YFSETQ. Trimming shortened V by 0 bases and J by 3 bases, and 12 bases separated the two germline ends. The CDR3 consists of 15 residues. DNA of the CDR3: TGCGCCAGCAGCTTGGCAAGAACCAGATACACTGAAGCTTTCTTT. Protein sequence: CASSLARTRYTEAFF. The variable domain in full, with the rest retrieved from reference TRBV5-1 and TRBJ1-1, is KAGVTQTPRYLIKTRGQQVTLSCSPISGHRSVSWYQQTPGQGLQFLFEYFSETQRNKGNFPGRFSGRQFSNSRSEMNVSTLELGDSALYLCASSLARTRYTEAFFGQGTRLTVV.

The genes are TRBV7-2 and TRBJ2-3, with D perhaps TRBD1 (7 bases). The CDR3 runs 17 residues. Germline assignment: CDR1 SGHTA and CDR2 FQGNSA. Trimming removed 0 bases at V and 1 base at J, with 14 bases between. CDR3 in DNA: TGTGCCAGCAGCTTAGCATTCGGCAGGGGGGGCACAGATACGCAGTATTTT. Protein sequence: CASSLAFGRGGTDTQYF.

This clonotype was seen more than once but under ten times. The chain combines TRBV11-2 with TRBJ2-7; no clear D gene. Germline V lookup: CDR1 SGHAT, CDR2 FQNNGV. V was clipped by 2 bases and J by 3 bases, with 14 bases between them. The CDR3 runs 15 residues. The CDR3 DNA follows: TGTGCCAGCAGCTTACGCCACGGTCAGAGCTACGAGCAGTACTTC. Translated, it gives CASSLRHGQSYEQYF.

The V gene is TRBV5-8, the J gene TRBJ2-7; a possible D gene is TRBD1 (6 bases). Looked up from germline, CDR1 is SGHTS and CDR2 is YDEGEE. Trimming took off 2 bases at V and 6 bases at J, with 12 bases between the two ends. CDR3 length: 13 amino acids. CDR3 nucleotides: TGTGCCAGCAGCTTCTCAAGACAGGCCGAGCAGTACGTC. Amino acids: CASSFSRQAEQYV.

The rearrangement uses TRBV5-1 and TRBJ1-1, with D uncertain. CDR1 is SGHRS and CDR2 is YFSETQ in the germline V gene. The CDR3 covers 13 residues. V was clipped by 2 bases and J by 1 base, with 6 bases between them. The CDR3 coding sequence is TGCGCCAGCAGCTTTCCCCCGAACACTGAAGCTTTCTTT. Translation: CASSFPPNTEAFF.

This clonotype appeared a few times. The chain employs TRBV21-1 and TRBJ2-5; the table gives TRBD1 as D, unverified against the DNA. TRBV21-1 is termed a pseudogene. The CDR3 sequence is 15 residues long. CDR3 protein: CASRTGARAGETQYF. The CDR3 DNA reads as TGTGCCAGCAGGACAGGGGCCAGGGCAGGGGAGACCCAGTACTTC.

The gene calls are TRBV6-1 and TRBJ1-1; no definite D call. The CDR3 has 15 residues. Trimming took off 6 bases at V and 3 bases at J, with 17 bases between the two ends. The germline V gene encodes CDR1 MNHNS and CDR2 SASEGT. The CDR3: CASSKRVLADTEAFF. The CDR3 region has the DNA TGTGCCAGCAGCAAACGGGTCCTTGCGGACACTGAAGCTTTCTTT.

The DNA of the CDR3 is TGTGCCAGCAGCCAAGGAGGGGGCACCGGGGAGCTGTTTTTT. It translates to CASSQGGGTGELFF. The chain recombines TRBV3-1 with TRBJ2-2; D is perhaps TRBD1 (6 bases). The germline CDR1 and CDR2 sequences are LGHDT and YNNKEL (reference sequence). This CDR3 comprises 14 residues. Trimming cost V 1 base and J 4 bases, with 7 bases left between them.

This rearrangement joins TRBV24-1 to TRBJ2-3; D might be TRBD1 (6 bases). This CDR3 comprises 14 residues. With 6 bases removed from V and 3 bases from J, the gap between germline ends came to 12 bases. Germline V CDR1 and CDR2: KGHDR, SFDVKD. The CDR3 loop is CATSRQGWTDTQYF. Here the CDR3 DNA reads TGTGCCACCAGTCGGCAGGGGTGGACAGATACGCAGTATTTT.

The table lists this clonotype with a few counts. The chain couples TRBV27 to TRBJ2-3, with D possibly being TRBD1 or TRBD2 (5 bases each). The CDR3 length is 14 residues. Germline V gives CDR1 MNHEY, CDR2 SMNVEV (reference sequence). The germline V and J ends were trimmed by 5 bases and 4 bases, with 13 bases remaining between them. CDR3 bases: TGTGCCAGCAGTCTCGCTAGGGGAGCAGATACGCAGTATTTT. Its translation is CASSLARGADTQYF.

The rearrangement uses TRBV20-1 and TRBJ2-7; D remains ambiguous. The CDR3 sequence is 13 residues long. CDR1 is DFQATT and CDR2 is SNEGSKA in the germline V gene (reference sequence). Trimming left V 3 bases short and J 1 base short, with 10 bases between. The CDR3 DNA is TGCAGTGCTAGCAACCCTACGTCCTACGAGCAGTACGTC. Its protein product is CSASNPTSYEQYV.

The genes are TRBV15 and TRBJ1-5; tentative D call: TRBD1 (6 bases). Trimming pared 0 bases from V and 4 bases from J, leaving 13 bases between. The CDR3 is 16 amino acids. The germline V gene encodes CDR1 LNHNV and CDR2 YYDKDF (reference sequence). The CDR3 loop is CATSREGGRGNQPQHF. The CDR3 coding sequence is TGTGCCACCAGCAGAGAGGGGGGCAGGGGAAATCAGCCCCAGCATTTT.

This chain joins TRBV2 and TRBJ2-3; tentative D call: TRBD2 (6 bases). The CDR3 totals 15 residues. Germline CDR1 SNHLY, CDR2 FYNNEI. V lost 6 bases and J lost 1, with 14 bases in between. The CDR3 here is CASSPGAGRTDTQYF. The CDR3 DNA is TGTGCCAGCAGCCCTGGGGCGGGGCGCACAGATACGCAGTATTTT.

This clonotype has more than one count but fewer than ten. This rearrangement joins TRBV5-1 to TRBJ2-5, with 11 bases matching TRBD2. This CDR3 contains 16 residues. Germline V gene data show CDR1 as SGHRS and CDR2 as YFSETQ. V was clipped by 0 bases and J by 4 bases; unmatched bases: 5. CDR3 loop: CASSLAASGGPETQYF. DNA for the CDR3: TGCGCCAGCAGCTTGGCCGCTAGCGGGGGGCCAGAGACCCAGTACTTC.

V is TRBV2 and J is TRBJ1-5; unclear D gene. Trimming left V 8 bases short and J 1 base short, with 9 bases between. Per the germline V gene, CDR1 is SNHLY and CDR2 is FYNNEI. The CDR3 runs to 13 residues. The CDR3 coding sequence is TGTGCCAGCCATGGAGGGAGCAATCAGCCCCAGCATTTT. Translation gives CASHGGSNQPQHF. Drawing the rest from reference TRBV2 and TRBJ1-5, the complete variable domain is EPEVTQTPSHQVTQMGQEVILRCVPISNHLYFYWYRQILGQKVEFLVSFYNNEISEKSEIFDDQFSVERPDGSNFTLKIRSTKLEDSAMYFCASHGGSNQPQHFGDGTRLSIL.

Only a few counts were recorded for this clonotype. The V call is TRBV30, the J call TRBJ1-5; D is unresolved. Trimming pared 2 bases from V and 10 bases from J, leaving 12 bases between. The CDR3 length is 12 residues. CDR1 is GTSNPN, CDR2 SVGIG, per germline (reference sequence). The CDR3 reads CAWSREAGPQHF. Written as DNA, the CDR3 is TGTGCCTGGAGTAGGGAGGCTGGACCCCAGCATTTT.